This passage covers 16 T cell receptor beta chains from one sample sequenced in a study of blood T cell repertoires in COVID-19. Assay used: immunoSEQ multiplex PCR; TCRdb lists only in-frame clones, some missing. Seen here are some 120,000 clones, more than 75% observed once, and the top ten hold about 3.9%. The sequenced material came from peripheral blood. The source of these receptors is a man aged 55 to 69 with acute or convalescent COVID-19.

This chain connects TRBV19 to TRBJ2-5, with a weak D call TRBD2 (6 bases). Trimming cost V 1 base and J 1 base, with 7 bases left between them. The germline V gene encodes CDR1 LNHDA and CDR2 SQIVND (reference sequence). This CDR3 spans 14 amino acids. CDR3 DNA sequence: TGTGCCAGTAGTATAGTGGGAGGCCAAGAGACCCAGTACTTC. Protein product: CASSIVGGQETQYF. Based on the CDR3 plus reference TRBV19 and TRBJ2-5, the full variable domain is DGGITQSPKYLFRKEGQNVTLSCEQNLNHDAMYWYRQDPGQGLRLIYYSQIVNDFQKGDIAEGYSVSREKKESFPLTVTSAQKNPTAFYLCASSIVGGQETQYFGPGTRLLVL.

This clone was picked up a small number of times. V gene TRBV19 combines with J gene TRBJ2-7, with a weak D call TRBD1 (6 bases). The V end was cut by 5 bases, the J end by 5 bases, with 13 bases between. The CDR3 sequence is 13 residues long. The germline gives CDR1 LNHDA, CDR2 SQIVND (reference sequence). CDR3 sequence reads: CASSVQGGHEQYF. DNA for the CDR3: TGTGCCAGTAGTGTACAGGGCGGACACGAGCAGTACTTC.

The rearrangement joins TRBV7-9 to TRBJ1-2, with TRBD1 as a possible D gene (5 bases). This CDR3 is built from 15 residues. V was clipped by 2 bases and J by 4 bases, with 14 bases between them. CDR1 and CDR2 (germline): SEHNR, FQNEAQ (reference sequence). The CDR3 DNA reads as TGTGCCAGCAGCTTAATGGACATCCCTGCCTATGGCTACACCTTC. Protein product: CASSLMDIPAYGYTF. The full variable domain, in which reference TRBV7-9 and TRBJ1-2 provide the parts outside the CDR3, is DTGVSQNPRHKITKRGQNVTFRCDPISEHNRLYWYRQTLGQGPEFLTYFQNEAQLEKSRLLSDRFSAERPKGSFSTLEIQRTEQGDSAMYLCASSLMDIPAYGYTFGSGTRLTVV.

The chain links TRBV28 to TRBJ2-5; possible D gene TRBD2, 5 bases. Germline values: CDR1 MDHEN, CDR2 SYDVKM. V was clipped by 6 bases and J by 4 bases, with 15 bases between them. The CDR3 has 14 amino acids. Written as DNA, the CDR3 is TGTGCCAGCAGGGCATCGGGGTCCACAGAGACCCAGTACTTC. As protein: CASRASGSTETQYF.

The chain carries TRBV19 and TRBJ2-7; 10 bases agree with TRBD1. This CDR3 has 16 residues. V shed 6 bases and J 2 bases; nucleotides not matched to a gene: 10. The germline V gene encodes CDR1 LNHDA and CDR2 SQIVND (reference sequence). The CDR3 region is CASRSTGTGDPYEQYF. The DNA of the CDR3 is TGTGCCAGTAGATCTACCGGGACAGGGGACCCCTACGAGCAGTACTTC.

The J gene is TRBJ2-7, the V gene TRBV27; 10 nucleotides agree with TRBD1. The V and J ends lost 5 bases and 2 bases, in that order; junction bases with no gene match: 3. CDR1 and CDR2 (germline): MNHEY, SMNVEV (reference sequence). This CDR3 spans 14 amino acids. The CDR3 loop is CASSHGTGAYEQYF. In DNA form, the CDR3 reads TGTGCCAGCAGTCACGGGACAGGGGCCTACGAGCAGTACTTC.

The chain combines TRBV4-2 with TRBJ2-7, with 8 bases fitting TRBD2. This CDR3 is built from 15 residues. Germline loops: CDR1 LGHNA, CDR2 YNFKEQ. Germline trimming cut 4 bases from V and 5 bases from J; bases unmatched to any gene: 10. CDR3 region: CASSPPGSGSHEQYF. For the CDR3, the DNA is TGTGCCAGCAGCCCCCCGGGGAGCGGGAGCCACGAGCAGTACTTC.

This clone appeared a single time. This chain uses TRBV7-8 with TRBJ2-2; D remains ambiguous. Germline V gene lookup returns CDR1 SGHVS and CDR2 FQNEAQ. The germline V and J ends were trimmed by 1 base and 0 bases, with 6 bases remaining between them. There are 15 residues in the CDR3. The DNA of the CDR3 is TGTGCCAGCAGCTTAGGTGCGGCGAACACCGGGGAGCTGTTTTTT. Encoded protein: CASSLGAANTGELFF.

This chain uses TRBV6-5 with TRBJ2-1; 9 bases are shared with TRBD2. The CDR3 is made up of 15 amino acids. Germline V gene sequence: CDR1 MNHEY, CDR2 SVGAGI. V gave up 11 bases and J gave up 7 bases; unmatched junction bases: 15. In DNA form, the CDR3 reads TGTGCCGCGGGGATAGCGGGAGTAAGTGGTAATGAGCAGTTCTTC. Translating it yields CAAGIAGVSGNEQFF.

The CDR3 region has the DNA TGCGCCAGCAGCTTGACCGGACTGACAGGAAACACCATATATTTT. This codes for CASSLTGLTGNTIYF. This rearrangement joins TRBV5-1 to TRBJ1-3; D is undetermined. V was shortened by 1 base and J by 4 bases, with 12 bases between the two germline ends. The CDR3 spans 15 residues. From germline, CDR1 is SGHRS and CDR2 YFSETQ.

In DNA, the CDR3 is TGTGCCAGCAGTTTATGGGGAACAATGGACTACCAAGAGACCCAGTACTTC. It specifies CASSLWGTMDYQETQYF. V usage is TRBV27 and J usage is TRBJ2-5; D is perhaps TRBD2 (5 bases). Germline CDR1 reads MNHEY; CDR2 reads SMNVEV (reference sequence). Trimming shortened V by 1 base and J by 0 bases, and 15 bases separated the two germline ends. The CDR3 has 17 amino acids.

The CDR3 sequence: CASSPGTSSEKLFF. The CDR3 nucleotides are TGTGCCAGCAGCCCCGGGACAAGCTCAGAAAAACTGTTTTTT. The rearrangement joins TRBV7-2 to TRBJ1-4; TRBD1 is a possible D gene (6 bases). Germline V gives CDR1 SGHTA, CDR2 FQGNSA. With 5 bases removed from V and 8 bases from J, the gap between germline ends came to 15 bases. The CDR3 has 14 residues.

The V call is TRBV2, the J call TRBJ1-6; the D is unclear. Germline loops: CDR1 SNHLY, CDR2 FYNNEI. V was shortened by 8 bases and J by 6 bases, with 11 bases between the two germline ends. The CDR3 runs to 13 residues. CDR3 amino acids: CASGETPNSPLHF. The DNA for the CDR3 is TGTGCCAGCGGGGAGACACCTAATTCACCCCTCCACTTT. Combining the CDR3 with reference TRBV2 and TRBJ1-6 gives the whole variable domain EPEVTQTPSHQVTQMGQEVILRCVPISNHLYFYWYRQILGQKVEFLVSFYNNEISEKSEIFDDQFSVERPDGSNFTLKIRSTKLEDSAMYFCASGETPNSPLHFGNGTRLTVT.

This rearrangement joins TRBV11-1 to TRBJ2-1; TRBD2 might be the D (5 bases). The CDR3 contains 12 residues. The germline CDR1 and CDR2 sequences are SGHAT and FQDESV (reference sequence). Trimming took 5 bases from V and 10 from J, leaving 12 bases between them. CDR3 protein: CASSPAGEEQFF. The CDR3, as DNA: TGTGCCAGCAGCCCCGCGGGTGAAGAGCAGTTCTTC.

The chain uses TRBV6-1 and TRBJ2-7; 13 bases are a match to TRBD2. Germline-derived CDR1 and CDR2 are MNHNS and SASEGT. Trimming took 4 bases from V and 3 from J; bases not matched to a gene: 6. The CDR3 is made up of 16 amino acids. CDR3 residues: CASSGQTSGRLYEQYF. CDR3 bases: TGTGCCAGCAGTGGCCAGACTAGCGGGAGGCTCTACGAGCAGTACTTC.

The J gene is TRBJ2-4, the V gene TRBV5-8, with D possibly TRBD2 on 6 matching bases. CDR1 is SGHTS and CDR2 is YDEGEE in the germline V gene. V lost 4 bases, J lost 2 bases, and 10 bases lay in between. The CDR3 has 14 residues. The CDR3 reads CASSPRGTKNIQYF. In DNA, the CDR3 is TGTGCCAGCAGCCCACGGGGGACCAAAAACATTCAGTACTTC.